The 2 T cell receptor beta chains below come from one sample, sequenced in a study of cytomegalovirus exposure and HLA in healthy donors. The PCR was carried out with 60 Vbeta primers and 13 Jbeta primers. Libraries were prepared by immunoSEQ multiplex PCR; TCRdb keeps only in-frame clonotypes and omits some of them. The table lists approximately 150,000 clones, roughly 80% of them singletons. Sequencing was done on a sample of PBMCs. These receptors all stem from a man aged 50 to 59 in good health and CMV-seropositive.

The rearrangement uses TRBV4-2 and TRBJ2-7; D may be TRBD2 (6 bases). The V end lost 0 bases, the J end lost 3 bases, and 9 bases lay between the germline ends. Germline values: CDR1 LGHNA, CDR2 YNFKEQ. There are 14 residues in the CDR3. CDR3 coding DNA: TGTGCCAGCAGCCAAGAGCGGCGGGACTACGAGCAGTACTTC. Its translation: CASSQERRDYEQYF.

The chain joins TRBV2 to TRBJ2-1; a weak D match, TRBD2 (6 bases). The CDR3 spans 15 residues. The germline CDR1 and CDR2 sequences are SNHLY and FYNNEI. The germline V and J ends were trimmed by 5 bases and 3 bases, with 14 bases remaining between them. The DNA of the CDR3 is TGTGCCAGCAGTCTGGGGGGACCCCTCTACAATGAGCAGTTCTTC. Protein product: CASSLGGPLYNEQFF.